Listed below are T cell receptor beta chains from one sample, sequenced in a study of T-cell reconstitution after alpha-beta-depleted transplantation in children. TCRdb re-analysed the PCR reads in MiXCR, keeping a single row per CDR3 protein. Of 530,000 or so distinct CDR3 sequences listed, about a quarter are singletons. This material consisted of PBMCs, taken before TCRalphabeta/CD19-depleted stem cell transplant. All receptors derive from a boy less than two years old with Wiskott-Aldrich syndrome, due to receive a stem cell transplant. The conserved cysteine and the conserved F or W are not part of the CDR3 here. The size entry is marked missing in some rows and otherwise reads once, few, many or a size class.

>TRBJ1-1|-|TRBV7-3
ASSSSARGGTEAF
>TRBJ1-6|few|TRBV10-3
AISGDGGQGNSPLH
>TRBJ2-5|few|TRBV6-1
ASKGGRWGETQY
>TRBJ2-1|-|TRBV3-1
ASSQGWGFNEQF
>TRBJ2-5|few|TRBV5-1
ASSWTSRETQY
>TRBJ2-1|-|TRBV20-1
SARDGHRYNEQF
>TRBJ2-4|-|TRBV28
ASSFIGEENIQY
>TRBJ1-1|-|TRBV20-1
SARAPTGGSYTEAF
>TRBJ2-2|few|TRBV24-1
ATSPNTNTGELF
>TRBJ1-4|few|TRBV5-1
ASSSGQGSEKLF
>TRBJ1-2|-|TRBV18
ASSLGQEHGYT
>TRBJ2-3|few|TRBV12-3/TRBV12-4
ASSFQREGPDTQY
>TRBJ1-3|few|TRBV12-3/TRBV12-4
ASSLETGNTIY
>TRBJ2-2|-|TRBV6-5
ASSYDPPQGSGELF
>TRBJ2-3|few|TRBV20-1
SASRGAVAADTQY
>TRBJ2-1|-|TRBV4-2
ASSQDMGPTSYNEQF
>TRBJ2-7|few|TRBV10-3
AISDKIPYEQY
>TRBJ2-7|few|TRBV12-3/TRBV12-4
ASSPGTNYGDEQY
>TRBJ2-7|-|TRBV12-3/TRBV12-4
ASSPQRDVGEQY
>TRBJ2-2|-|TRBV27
ASTPGQTFTGELF
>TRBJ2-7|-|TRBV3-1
ACSQGFTPQREDSYEQY
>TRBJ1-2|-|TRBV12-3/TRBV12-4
ASKRGGNYGYT
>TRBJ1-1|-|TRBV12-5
ASGSGGFSTEAF
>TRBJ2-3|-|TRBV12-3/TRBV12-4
ASSFTEQWGDTQY
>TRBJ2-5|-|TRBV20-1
SASPRGTRQETQY
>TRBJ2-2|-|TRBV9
ASSPNSGMNTGELF
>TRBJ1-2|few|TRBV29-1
SVVYIRGYT
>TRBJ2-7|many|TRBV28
ASSFRIAGVEQY
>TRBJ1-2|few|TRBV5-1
ASSLAEGAYGYT
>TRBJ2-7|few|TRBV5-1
ASSLSPGSKDEQY
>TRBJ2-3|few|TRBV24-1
ATSAGLGDTQY
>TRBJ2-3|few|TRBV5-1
ASSSSGLAGLTDTQY
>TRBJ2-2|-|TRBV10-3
AISELHGYTGELF
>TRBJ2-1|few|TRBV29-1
SVAALGQGANEQF
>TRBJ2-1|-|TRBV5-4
ASSLKGMNNEQF
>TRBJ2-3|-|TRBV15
ATSRENILAERTDTQY
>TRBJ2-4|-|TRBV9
ASSGAYGASGKNIQY
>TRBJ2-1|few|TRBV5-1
ASRAGGSYNEQF
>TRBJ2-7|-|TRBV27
ASSFAGREYEQY
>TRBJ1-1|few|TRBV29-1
SVEGRQGVPAF
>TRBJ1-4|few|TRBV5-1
ASSSGQGIEKLF
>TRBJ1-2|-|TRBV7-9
ASSLPLDRSLNYGYT
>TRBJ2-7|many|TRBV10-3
AISAAGTEGYEQY
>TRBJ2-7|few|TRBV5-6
ASSFGPYLSYEQY
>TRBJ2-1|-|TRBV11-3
ASSVWINEQF
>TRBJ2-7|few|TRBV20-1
SARSRPYEQY
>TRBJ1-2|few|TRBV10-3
AISDDYGYT
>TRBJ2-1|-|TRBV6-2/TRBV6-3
ASSYNRRTNYNEQF
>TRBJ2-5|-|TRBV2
ASRTGGGSETQY
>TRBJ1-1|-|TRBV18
ASSSTGSEAF
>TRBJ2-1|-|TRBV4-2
ASSYSGSSPAEQF
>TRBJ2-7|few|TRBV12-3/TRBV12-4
ASSKGFSSYEQY
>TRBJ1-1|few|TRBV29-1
SVDGTWGGGTEAF
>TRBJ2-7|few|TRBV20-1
SARAEKQY
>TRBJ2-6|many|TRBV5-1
ASSVYGSGANVLT